This passage covers 20 T cell receptor beta chains from one sample sequenced in a study of blood T cell repertoires in COVID-19. Data came from immunoSEQ multiplex PCR; TCRdb stores just in-frame clones and leaves some out. The sample consists of 150,000 to 200,000 clones, 80% to 90% of them appearing once. Sequenced material: peripheral blood. These receptors originate from a man in his fifties with active or convalescent COVID-19.

The chain carries TRBV29-1 and TRBJ1-2, with 9 bases matching TRBD1. The V segment lost 3 bases and the J segment 1 base; nucleotides outside the gene matches: 15. This CDR3 has 18 amino acids. Germline V gene data show CDR1 as SQVTM and CDR2 as ANQGSEA. This chain's CDR3 is CSVEGNRDRVGINYGYTF. The CDR3 coding sequence is TGCAGCGTTGAGGGGAACCGGGACAGGGTGGGAATTAACTATGGCTACACCTTC.

The chain recombines TRBV2 with TRBJ1-5; 12 bases are shared with TRBD1. Unmatched junction bases numbered 2, after V lost 4 bases and J lost 4 bases. This CDR3 region has 15 residues. Per germline, CDR1 SNHLY and CDR2 FYNNEI. This CDR3 reads CASSGDRGLNQPQHF. The CDR3 bases are TGTGCCAGCAGTGGGGACAGGGGGCTGAATCAGCCCCAGCATTTT.

The V gene is TRBV4-1, the J gene TRBJ1-1; D unresolved. Germline V gives CDR1 MGHRA, CDR2 YSYEKL. There are 13 residues in the CDR3. V lost 4 bases and J lost 7, with 13 bases in between. CDR3 sequence: CASSREWEGEAFF. In DNA form, the CDR3 reads TGCGCCAGCAGCCGAGAGTGGGAGGGTGAAGCTTTCTTT.

The gene calls are TRBV2 and TRBJ2-7; 10 nucleotides align to TRBD2. Germline V gene data show CDR1 as SNHLY and CDR2 as FYNNEI. This CDR3 is 14 amino acids long. Trimming removed 6 bases from V and 4 bases from J; junction bases left unmatched: 6. Here the CDR3 reads CASRGGLARYEQYF. Here the CDR3 DNA reads TGTGCCAGCAGAGGGGGACTAGCGAGATACGAGCAGTACTTC.

The V call is TRBV7-2, the J call TRBJ1-5; D might be TRBD1 (6 bases). The CDR3 runs to 16 residues. Germline V gene lookup returns CDR1 SGHTA and CDR2 FQGNSA. The V gene lost 0 bases and the J gene lost 6 bases, with 15 bases spanning the gap. Written as DNA, the CDR3 is TGTGCCAGCAGCTTAGCTATCGTCCCAGGGGTTCAGCCCCAGCATTTT. Translation gives CASSLAIVPGVQPQHF. Together with reference TRBV7-2 and TRBJ1-5, the CDR3 gives the full variable domain: GAGVSQSPSNKVTEKGKDVELRCDPISGHTALYWYRQSLGQGLEFLIYFQGNSAPDKSGLPSDRFSAERTGGSVSTLTIQRTQQEDSAVYLCASSLAIVPGVQPQHFGDGTRLSIL.

This clone came up a few times. V gene TRBV10-3 combines with J gene TRBJ1-2; 7 nucleotides line up with TRBD1. The CDR3 sequence is 13 residues long. V was pared by 4 bases and J by 7 bases, with 6 bases of the junction left unmatched. Germline-derived CDR1 and CDR2 are ENHRY and SYGVKD. The CDR3 DNA reads TGTGCCATCAGTGTCTTATCAGGGGGTGGCTACACCTTC. Amino acid sequence: CAISVLSGGGYTF.

This chain connects TRBV3-1 (or the pseudogene TRBV3-2) to TRBJ2-5; possible D gene TRBD1, 7 bases. The CDR3 is made up of 14 amino acids. Germline CDR1 and CDR2: LGHDT and YNNKEL (reference sequence). Trimming pared 2 bases from V and 5 bases from J, leaving 12 bases between. The CDR3 bases are TGTGCCAGCAGCCAAACGACAGGGAGGGAGACCCAGTACTTC. This codes for CASSQTTGRETQYF.

The count of this clone is one. The chain joins TRBV19 to TRBJ2-3; the match to TRBD2 covers 10 bases. The trim removed 8 bases at V and 6 bases at J, leaving 11 bases unmatched. In germline, CDR1 is LNHDA, CDR2 SQIVND (reference sequence). The CDR3 has 15 residues. The DNA for the CDR3 is TGTGCCAGTGGAGCGGGGGGGCAGAGGTCCGATACGCAGTATTTT. Its protein product is CASGAGGQRSDTQYF.

The J gene is TRBJ2-5, the V gene TRBV5-4; TRBD1 aligns across 7 bases. The CDR3 loop spans 13 amino acids. J gave up 1 base and V 6 bases, and 3 bases lay outside the gene matches. Germline assignment: CDR1 SGHNT and CDR2 YYREEE (reference sequence). CDR3 in amino acids: CASNRDSQETQYF. CDR3 bases: TGTGCCAGCAATCGGGACAGCCAAGAGACCCAGTACTTC.

The rearrangement links TRBV9 to TRBJ2-2; the D gene is possibly TRBD1 (5 bases). The V end lost 4 bases, the J end lost 5 bases, and 9 bases lay between the germline ends. The length of the CDR3 is 13 residues. Germline values: CDR1 SGDLS, CDR2 YYNGEE. The CDR3 region has the DNA TGTGCCAGCAGCACAGGCCAGACCGGGGAGCTGTTTTTT. Translated, it gives CASSTGQTGELFF.

This chain connects TRBV21-1 to TRBJ2-2; the tabulated D call, TRBD2, remains unverified against the DNA. TRBV21-1 is a recognized pseudogene. The CDR3 is 17 amino acids. This chain's CDR3 is CASPGGSNLRDTGELFF. CDR3 coding DNA: TGTGCCAGTCCTGGAGGGTCAAACCTCCGTGACACCGGGGAGCTGTTTTTT.

This chain connects TRBV19 to TRBJ2-7; possibly TRBD2 for D (6 bases). This CDR3 has 14 residues. Germline assignment: CDR1 LNHDA and CDR2 SQIVND (reference sequence). Trimming took off 3 bases at V and 2 bases at J, with 11 bases between the two ends. In DNA form, the CDR3 reads TGTGCCAGTAGTATTCGTGGAGGGGCCTACGAGCAGTACTTC. Translation gives CASSIRGGAYEQYF.

This chain links TRBV25-1 with TRBJ1-2; 8 bases are shared with TRBD1. The CDR3 runs to 14 residues. J lost 4 bases, V lost 4 bases, and 5 bases had no gene match. Germline CDR1 is MGHDK and CDR2 is SYGVNS. The CDR3 nucleotides are TGTGCCAGCAGTGGGGGACAGGTTTTCTATGGCTACACCTTC. The encoded protein is CASSGGQVFYGYTF.

This chain connects TRBV28 to TRBJ1-2; 9 bases agree with TRBD1. V gave up 6 bases and J gave up 4 bases; unmatched junction bases: 9. This CDR3 spans 15 amino acids. CDR1 is MDHEN and CDR2 is SYDVKM in the germline V gene. CDR3 nucleotides: TGTGCCAGCAGCCGATCGGACAGGGGAGTCTATGGCTACACCTTC. Translation gives CASSRSDRGVYGYTF.

This rearrangement joins TRBV6-5 to TRBJ2-5, with D unresolved. There are 14 residues in the CDR3. The V end lost 2 bases, the J end lost 2 bases, and 9 bases lay between the germline ends. In germline, CDR1 is MNHEY, CDR2 SVGAGI. The DNA for the CDR3 is TGTGCCAGCAGTTACAGTCCAACTCAAGAGACCCAGTACTTC. This gives the protein CASSYSPTQETQYF.

This chain joins TRBV5-1 and TRBJ1-6, with D possibly matching TRBD1 (6 bases). CDR1 is SGHRS, CDR2 YFSETQ, per germline. The V gene lost 4 bases and the J gene lost 0 bases, with 14 bases spanning the gap. There are 17 residues in the CDR3. The CDR3 region is CASSPTGPSSYNSPLHF. The CDR3 DNA reads TGCGCCAGCAGCCCGACAGGCCCCAGCTCCTATAATTCACCCCTCCACTTT.

This clone was counted between two and nine times. This chain joins TRBV12-3 or TRBV12-4 and TRBJ1-2; 8 bases fit TRBD1. The junction had 6 bases not matched to a gene; V was cut back by 4 bases and J by 8 bases. This CDR3 is 13 amino acids long. The CDR3 coding sequence is TGTGCCAGCAGTTCGGACAGGGCCCAAGGCTACACCTTC. Its translation: CASSSDRAQGYTF.

This clone was detected only once. CDR3 sequence (DNA): TGTGCCAGCAGGCCAGCCGGGACAGGTGATTATGGCTACACCTTC. It translates to CASRPAGTGDYGYTF. The chain couples TRBV6-6 to TRBJ1-2; 8 bases are shared with TRBD1. Trimming removed 6 bases from V and 5 bases from J; junction bases left unmatched: 11. The CDR3 is 15 residues long. CDR1 is MNHNY, CDR2 SVGAGI, per germline (reference sequence).

Of note for this clone: Other DNA sequences in the same sample also yield this CDR3. The rearrangement uses TRBV5-1 and TRBJ2-7; D remains unclear. Looked up from germline, CDR1 is SGHRS and CDR2 is YFSETQ. V lost 0 bases, J lost 0 bases, and 4 bases lay in between. The CDR3 is 13 amino acids. DNA for the CDR3: TGCGCCAGCAGCTTGGGGGCCTCCTACGAGCAGTACTTC. Protein product: CASSLGASYEQYF.

The chain recombines TRBV3-1 (or the pseudogene TRBV3-2) with TRBJ1-4; D gene unclear. V was cut by 3 bases and J by 8 bases, with 10 bases left in between. The CDR3 is 13 amino acids. CDR1 is LGHDT, CDR2 YNNKEL, per germline (reference sequence). The CDR3 DNA reads TGTGCCAGCAGCCAGGCCAGTAAGGAAAAACTGTTTTTT. It codes for CASSQASKEKLFF.